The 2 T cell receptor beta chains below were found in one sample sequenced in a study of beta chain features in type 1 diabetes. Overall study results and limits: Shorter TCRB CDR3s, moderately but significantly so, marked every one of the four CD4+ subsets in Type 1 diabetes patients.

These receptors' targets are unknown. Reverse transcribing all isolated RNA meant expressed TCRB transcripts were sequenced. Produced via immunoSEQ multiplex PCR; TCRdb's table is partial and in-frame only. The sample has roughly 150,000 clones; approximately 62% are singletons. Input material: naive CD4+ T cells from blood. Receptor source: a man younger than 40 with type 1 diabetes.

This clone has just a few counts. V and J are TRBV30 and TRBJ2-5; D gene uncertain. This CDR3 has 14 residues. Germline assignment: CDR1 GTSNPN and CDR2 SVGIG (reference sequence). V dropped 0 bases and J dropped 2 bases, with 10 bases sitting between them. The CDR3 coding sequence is TGTGCCTGGAGTGTAGGGCAGGCGCAAGAGACCCAGTACTTC. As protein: CAWSVGQAQETQYF. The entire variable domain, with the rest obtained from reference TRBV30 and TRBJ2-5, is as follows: SQTIHQWPATLVQPVGSPLSLECTVEGTSNPNLYWYRQAAGRGLQLLFYSVGIGQISSEVPQNLSASRPQDRQFILSSKKLLLSDSGFYLCAWSVGQAQETQYFGPGTRLLVL.

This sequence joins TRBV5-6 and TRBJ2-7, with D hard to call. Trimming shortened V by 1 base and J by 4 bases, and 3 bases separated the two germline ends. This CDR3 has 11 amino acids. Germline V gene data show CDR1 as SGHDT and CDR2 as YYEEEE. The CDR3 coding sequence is TGTGCCAGCAGCTTGCGGTACGAGCAGTACTTC. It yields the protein CASSLRYEQYF. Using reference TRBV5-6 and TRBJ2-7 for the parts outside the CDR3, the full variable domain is DAGVTQSPTHLIKTRGQQVTLRCSPKSGHDTVSWYQQALGQGPQFIFQYYEEEERQRGNFPDRFSGHQFPNYSSELNVNALLLGDSALYLCASSLRYEQYFGPGTRLTVT.